One sample yielded the 18 T cell receptor beta chains listed below, sequenced in a study of cytomegalovirus exposure and HLA in healthy donors. Data came from immunoSEQ multiplex PCR; TCRdb stores just in-frame clones and leaves some out. Of 95,000 to 150,000 clones in the sample, around 95% were seen once. The sequenced material came from PBMCs. Source of these receptors: a man between 18 and 29 years old in good health and CMV-seronegative.

The V call is TRBV19, the J call TRBJ1-3; TRBD1 is a possible D gene (5 bases). The CDR3 is 15 amino acids. V lost 2 bases and J lost 4, with 12 bases in between. Germline lookup yields CDR1 LNHDA and CDR2 SQIVND (reference sequence). The CDR3 protein is CASSINSWTGNTIYF. CDR3 DNA sequence: TGTGCCAGTAGTATAAATTCCTGGACAGGAAACACCATATATTTT.

V gene TRBV4-1 combines with J gene TRBJ2-3; D might be TRBD2 (5 bases). This CDR3 comprises 15 residues. The germline gives CDR1 MGHRA, CDR2 YSYEKL. Trimming removed 5 bases at V and 6 bases at J, with 18 bases between. This CDR3 is CASSSTPSTSDTQYF. The CDR3 DNA reads TGCGCCAGCAGCTCCACCCCTAGCACCTCCGATACGCAGTATTTT.

This chain links TRBV6-8 with TRBJ2-3; 7 nucleotides match TRBD1. The CDR3 has 13 amino acids. V gave up 6 bases and J gave up 3 bases; unmatched junction bases: 3. Germline CDR1 reads MNHGY; CDR2 reads SAAAGT. CDR3 nucleotide sequence: TGTGCCAGCAGGAGGGGGCATACAGATACGCAGTATTTT. Translation gives CASRRGHTDTQYF.

The chain is built from TRBV6-5 and TRBJ2-1; D not resolved. V gave up 0 bases and J gave up 7 bases, with 4 bases separating them. The CDR3 length is 12 residues. CDR1 and CDR2 (germline): MNHEY, SVGAGI. For the CDR3, the DNA is TGTGCCAGCAGTTACTCCCCGAATGAGCAGTTCTTC. Translated, it gives CASSYSPNEQFF.

V gene TRBV19 combines with J gene TRBJ1-1, with D possibly being TRBD1 (5 bases). V lost 5 bases to trimming and J lost 5 bases, with 15 bases between them. The CDR3 covers 14 residues. Per the germline V gene, CDR1 is LNHDA and CDR2 is SQIVND (reference sequence). CDR3 loop: CASSGLGTGTEAFF. In DNA, the CDR3 is TGTGCCAGTAGTGGTCTAGGGACTGGAACTGAAGCTTTCTTT.

The gene calls are TRBV28 and TRBJ2-1; 16 positions match TRBD2. Per the germline V gene, CDR1 is MDHEN and CDR2 is SYDVKM. V trimming: 6 bases; J trimming: 9 bases; junction bases outside the gene matches: 11. The CDR3 is 17 residues long. The CDR3 DNA sequence: TGTGCCAGCAGACTGGGACTAGCGGGAGGGCCTCGGGGTGAGCAGTTCTTC. It encodes CASRLGLAGGPRGEQFF.

This chain connects TRBV7-6 to TRBJ1-2, with D perhaps matching TRBD1 (6 bases). Germline values: CDR1 SGHVS, CDR2 FNYEAQ. Trimming cost V 5 bases and J 5 bases, with 9 bases left between them. This CDR3 region has 12 residues. CDR3 sequence reads: CASSDTGYGYTF. CDR3 nucleotides: TGTGCCAGCAGCGATACAGGGTATGGCTACACCTTC.

As for this clone: One end of the junction fails to match germline, which may point to a read error. The V call is TRBV11-2, the J call TRBJ2-5, with TRBD2 identical over 8 bases. The V gene's germline CDR1 is SGHAT and CDR2 FQNNGV. The CDR3 has 13 residues. This CDR3 is CASSPARAGGLNF. The CDR3 region has the DNA TGTGCCAGCAGCCCCGCCCGGGCGGGAGGACTGAACTTC.

V usage is TRBV4-2 and J usage is TRBJ2-1; 10 nucleotides agree with TRBD2. Germline V gives CDR1 LGHNA, CDR2 YNFKEQ. The CDR3 length is 17 residues. J was trimmed by 9 bases and V by 0 bases; bases with no gene match: 11. This chain's CDR3 is CASSQDRSSGRWIEQFF. CDR3 nucleotide sequence: TGTGCCAGCAGCCAAGATCGGAGTAGCGGGAGGTGGATTGAGCAGTTCTTC.

This clone was recorded only once. Here the CDR3 reads CASSQDSGTGRYEQYF. CDR3 nucleotides: TGTGCCAGCAGCCAAGACTCAGGGACAGGGCGCTACGAGCAGTACTTC. The rearrangement links TRBV14 to TRBJ2-7; TRBD1 matches 9 bases. Germline V gene sequence: CDR1 SGHDN, CDR2 FVKESK. This CDR3 has 16 amino acids. V lost 0 bases, J lost 3 bases, and 6 bases stayed unmatched.

The chain uses TRBV19 and TRBJ2-7, with 7 bases aligning to TRBD1. Germline assignment: CDR1 LNHDA and CDR2 SQIVND (reference sequence). This CDR3 has 14 amino acids. The ends lost 3 bases at V and 2 bases at J; junction bases unmatched: 4. CDR3 DNA sequence: TGTGCCAGTAGTATCCGGGACAGTCCCTACGAGCAGTACTTC. Encoded protein: CASSIRDSPYEQYF.

The chain is built from TRBV27 and TRBJ2-3, with 9 bases identical to TRBD2. CDR3 length equals 15 residues. With V trimmed by 5 bases and J by 1 base, 4 bases remained unmatched. Germline loops: CDR1 MNHEY, CDR2 SMNVEV (reference sequence). The CDR3 region has the DNA TGTGCCAGCAGTCCATGGACTAGCGGCACAGATACGCAGTATTTT. Its translation: CASSPWTSGTDTQYF.

The V call is TRBV30, the J call TRBJ2-3; the match to TRBD2 covers 12 bases. Trimming at V came to 4 bases and at J to 2 bases, leaving 4 bases not matched to a gene. The CDR3 runs to 15 residues. CDR1 GTSNPN and CDR2 SVGIG come from the germline V gene (reference sequence). In DNA form, the CDR3 reads TGTGCCTGGACTAGCGGGAGGGCCGCCACAGATACGCAGTATTTT. Protein sequence: CAWTSGRAATDTQYF.

The chain carries TRBV4-3 and TRBJ1-3; D may be TRBD1 (5 bases). The CDR3 runs 14 residues. Between the trimmed V and J ends, which lost 1 base and 3 bases, there was a span of 7 bases. Germline assignment: CDR1 LGHNA and CDR2 YSLEER. The CDR3 reads CASSQAGFGNTIYF. The CDR3, as DNA: TGCGCCAGCAGCCAAGCAGGGTTTGGAAACACCATATATTTT.

This sequence joins TRBV4-1 and TRBJ2-6, with D possibly TRBD1 on 6 matching bases. V lost 7 bases and J lost 4, with 17 bases in between. The CDR3 spans 16 residues. CDR1 is MGHRA, CDR2 YSYEKL, per germline. CDR3 DNA: TGCGCCAGCACCCCAATAGGGGGAATGGGGGCCAACGTCCTGACTTTC. It encodes CASTPIGGMGANVLTF.

This clone was seen only once. The chain carries TRBV12-5 and TRBJ1-2, with D possibly being TRBD1 (6 bases). The V end lost 1 base, the J end lost 0 bases, and 9 bases lay between the germline ends. Germline CDR1 and CDR2: LGHNT and FRNRAP. This CDR3 contains 15 residues. The CDR3: CASGLAGAPNYGYTF. CDR3 DNA sequence: TGTGCTAGTGGTTTGGCAGGGGCTCCTAACTATGGCTACACCTTC.

The count of this clone is one. This sequence joins TRBV7-9 and TRBJ2-3; TRBD2 matches at 10 bases. J was trimmed by 2 bases and V by 5 bases; bases with no gene match: 7. This CDR3 is 16 amino acids long. Germline CDR1 SEHNR, CDR2 FQNEAQ (reference sequence). CDR3 sequence (DNA): TGTGCCAGCAGCCTCGGACTAGCGGATCACACAGATACGCAGTATTTT. Its protein is CASSLGLADHTDTQYF.

The chain uses TRBV5-1 and TRBJ2-2; D possibly corresponds to TRBD1 (6 bases). The germline CDR1 and CDR2 sequences are SGHRS and YFSETQ. The germline V and J ends were trimmed by 4 bases and 5 bases, with 18 bases remaining between them. This CDR3 has 16 amino acids. The CDR3 region is CASSILGAVETGELFF. In DNA, the CDR3 is TGCGCCAGCAGCATCCTGGGGGCTGTAGAGACCGGGGAGCTGTTTTTT.